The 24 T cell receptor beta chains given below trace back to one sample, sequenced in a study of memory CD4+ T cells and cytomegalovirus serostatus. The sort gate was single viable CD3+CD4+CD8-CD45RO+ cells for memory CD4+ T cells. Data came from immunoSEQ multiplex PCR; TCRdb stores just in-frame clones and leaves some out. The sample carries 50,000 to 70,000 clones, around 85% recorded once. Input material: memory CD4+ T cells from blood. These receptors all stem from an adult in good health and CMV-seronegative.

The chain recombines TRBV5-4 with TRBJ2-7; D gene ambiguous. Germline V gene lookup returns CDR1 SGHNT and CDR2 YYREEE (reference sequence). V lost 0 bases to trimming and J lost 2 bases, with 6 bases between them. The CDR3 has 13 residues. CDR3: CASSLDFPYEQYF. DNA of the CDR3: TGTGCCAGCAGCTTGGACTTTCCCTACGAGCAGTACTTC. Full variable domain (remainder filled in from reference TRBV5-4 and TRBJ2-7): ETGVTQSPTHLIKTRGQQVTLRCSSQSGHNTVSWYQQALGQGPQFIFQYYREEENGRGNFPPRFSGLQFPNYSSELNVNALELDDSALYLCASSLDFPYEQYFGPGTRLTVT.

CDR3 protein: CASSWDSLQADTQYF. CDR3 nucleotide sequence: TGTGCCAGCAGCTGGGACTCCTTGCAGGCAGATACGCAGTATTTT. The rearrangement joins TRBV11-3 to TRBJ2-3; tentative D call: TRBD2 (6 bases). Germline CDR1 is SGHNT and CDR2 is YENEEA. Trimming stripped 4 bases from V and 4 bases from J, with 15 bases between. CDR3 size: 15 residues.

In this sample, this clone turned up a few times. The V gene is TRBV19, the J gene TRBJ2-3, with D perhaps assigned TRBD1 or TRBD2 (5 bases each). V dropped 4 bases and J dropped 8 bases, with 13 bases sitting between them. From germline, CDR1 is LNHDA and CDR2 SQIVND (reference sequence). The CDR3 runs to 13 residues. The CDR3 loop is CASSTKQAGTQYF. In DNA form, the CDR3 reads TGTGCCAGTAGTACCAAACAGGCGGGTACGCAGTATTTT.

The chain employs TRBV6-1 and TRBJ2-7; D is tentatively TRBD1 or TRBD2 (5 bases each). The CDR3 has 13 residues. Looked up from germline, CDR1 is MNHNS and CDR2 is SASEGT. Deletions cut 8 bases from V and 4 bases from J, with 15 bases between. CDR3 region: CASSVGEAYEQYF. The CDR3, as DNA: TGTGCCAGCTCGGTGGGGGAAGCATACGAGCAGTACTTC.

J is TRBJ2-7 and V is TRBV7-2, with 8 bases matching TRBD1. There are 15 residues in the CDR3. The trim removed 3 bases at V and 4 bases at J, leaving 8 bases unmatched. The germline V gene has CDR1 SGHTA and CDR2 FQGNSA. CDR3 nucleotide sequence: TGTGCCAGCAGCTTTAGTAGACAGGGGTTATACGAGCAGTACTTC. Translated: CASSFSRQGLYEQYF.

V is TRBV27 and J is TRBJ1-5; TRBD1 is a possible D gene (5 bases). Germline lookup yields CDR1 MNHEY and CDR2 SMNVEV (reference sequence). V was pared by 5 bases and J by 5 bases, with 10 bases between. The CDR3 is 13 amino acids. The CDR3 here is CASSPQGDQPQHF. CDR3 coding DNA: TGTGCCAGCAGTCCCCAGGGAGATCAGCCCCAGCATTTT.

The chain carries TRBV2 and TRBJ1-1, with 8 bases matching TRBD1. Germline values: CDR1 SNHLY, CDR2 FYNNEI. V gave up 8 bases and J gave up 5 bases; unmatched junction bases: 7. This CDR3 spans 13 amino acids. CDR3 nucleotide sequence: TGTGCCAGCGTGAGGACAGGGACGACTGAAGCTTTCTTT. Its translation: CASVRTGTTEAFF.

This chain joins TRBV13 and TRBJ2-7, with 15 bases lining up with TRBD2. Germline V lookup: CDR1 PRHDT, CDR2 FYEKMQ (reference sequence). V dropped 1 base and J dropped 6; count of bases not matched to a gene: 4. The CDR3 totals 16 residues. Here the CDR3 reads CASSLDGLAGGGEQYF. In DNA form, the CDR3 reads TGTGCCAGCAGCTTAGACGGACTAGCGGGAGGGGGCGAGCAGTACTTC. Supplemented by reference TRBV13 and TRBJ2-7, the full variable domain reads AAGVIQSPRHLIKEKRETATLKCYPIPRHDTVYWYQQGPGQDPQFLISFYEKMQSDKGSIPDRFSAQQFSDYHSELNMSSLELGDSALYFCASSLDGLAGGGEQYFGPGTRLTVT.

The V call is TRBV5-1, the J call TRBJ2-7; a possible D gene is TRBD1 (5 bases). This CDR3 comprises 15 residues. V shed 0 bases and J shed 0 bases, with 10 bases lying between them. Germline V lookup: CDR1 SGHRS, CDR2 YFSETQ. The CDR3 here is CASSLGGLSSYEQYF. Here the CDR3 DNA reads TGCGCCAGCAGCTTGGGGGGCCTCAGCTCCTACGAGCAGTACTTC.

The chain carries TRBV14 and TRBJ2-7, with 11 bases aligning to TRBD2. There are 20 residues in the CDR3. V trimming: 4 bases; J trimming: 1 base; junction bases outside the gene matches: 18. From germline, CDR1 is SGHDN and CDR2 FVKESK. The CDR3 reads CASSPQGGTSGHWGSYEQYF. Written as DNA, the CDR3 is TGTGCCAGCAGCCCCCAGGGGGGGACTAGCGGCCATTGGGGTTCCTACGAGCAGTACTTC.

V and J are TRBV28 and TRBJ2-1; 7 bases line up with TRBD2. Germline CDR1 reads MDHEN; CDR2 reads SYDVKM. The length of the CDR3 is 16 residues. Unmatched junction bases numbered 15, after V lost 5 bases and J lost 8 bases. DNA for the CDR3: TGTGCCAGCAGTCCCCCCTTTTTGGCGGGAGTCGATGAGCAGTTCTTC. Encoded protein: CASSPPFLAGVDEQFF. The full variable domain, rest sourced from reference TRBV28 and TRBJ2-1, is DVKVTQSSRYLVKRTGEKVFLECVQDMDHENMFWYRQDPGLGLRLIYFSYDVKMKEKGDIPEGYSVSREKKERFSLILESASTNQTSMYLCASSPPFLAGVDEQFFGPGTRLTVL.

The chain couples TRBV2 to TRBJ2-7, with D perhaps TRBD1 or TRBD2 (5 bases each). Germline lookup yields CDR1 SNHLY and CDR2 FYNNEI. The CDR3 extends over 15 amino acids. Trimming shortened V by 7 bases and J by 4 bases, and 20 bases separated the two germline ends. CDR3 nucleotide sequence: TGTGCCAGCAACCCCTCCCGGGGCTCGGCGTACGAGCAGTACTTC. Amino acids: CASNPSRGSAYEQYF.

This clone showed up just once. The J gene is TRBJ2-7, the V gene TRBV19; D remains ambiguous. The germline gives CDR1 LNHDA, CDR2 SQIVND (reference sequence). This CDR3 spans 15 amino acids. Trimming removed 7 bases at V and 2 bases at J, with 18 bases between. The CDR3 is CASIRHVALTYEQYF. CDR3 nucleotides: TGTGCCAGTATCAGGCATGTGGCCCTAACCTACGAGCAGTACTTC.

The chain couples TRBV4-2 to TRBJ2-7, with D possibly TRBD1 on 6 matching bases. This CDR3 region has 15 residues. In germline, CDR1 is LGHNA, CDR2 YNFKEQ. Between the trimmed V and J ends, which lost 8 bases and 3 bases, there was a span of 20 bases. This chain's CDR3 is CASAGSMTGGYEQYF. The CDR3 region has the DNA TGTGCCAGCGCCGGGTCTATGACAGGAGGCTACGAGCAGTACTTC.

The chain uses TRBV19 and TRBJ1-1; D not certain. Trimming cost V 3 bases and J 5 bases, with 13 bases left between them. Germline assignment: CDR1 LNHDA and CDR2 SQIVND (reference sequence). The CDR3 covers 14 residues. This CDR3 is CASSIFPGRTEAFF. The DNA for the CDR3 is TGTGCCAGTAGTATTTTCCCCGGCAGGACTGAAGCTTTCTTT.

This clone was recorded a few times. In DNA, the CDR3 is TGTGCCAGCAGCTCGGGACAGCTCTCTGGGGCCAACGTCCTGACTTTC. Amino acid sequence: CASSSGQLSGANVLTF. The V call is TRBV5-4, the J call TRBJ2-6; 7 nucleotides align to TRBD1. CDR1 and CDR2 (germline): SGHNT, YYREEE (reference sequence). CDR3 length: 16 amino acids. Unmatched junction bases numbered 3, after V lost 3 bases and J lost 0 bases.

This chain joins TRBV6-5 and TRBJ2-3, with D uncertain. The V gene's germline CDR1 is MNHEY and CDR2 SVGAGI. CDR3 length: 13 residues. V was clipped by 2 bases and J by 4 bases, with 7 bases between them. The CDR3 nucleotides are TGTGCCAGCAGTTACCCCCCCCCAGATACGCAGTATTTT. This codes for CASSYPPPDTQYF.

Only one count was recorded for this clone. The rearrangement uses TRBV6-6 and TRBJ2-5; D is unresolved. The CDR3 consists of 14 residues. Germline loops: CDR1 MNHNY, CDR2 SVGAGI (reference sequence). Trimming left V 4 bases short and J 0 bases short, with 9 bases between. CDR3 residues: CASSSQAYQETQYF. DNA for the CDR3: TGTGCCAGCAGTTCCCAGGCGTACCAAGAGACCCAGTACTTC.

The CDR3: CASSGTTLNTGELFF. CDR3 nucleotide sequence: TGTGCCAGCAGCGGGACTACCCTCAACACCGGGGAGCTGTTTTTT. J is TRBJ2-2 and V is TRBV7-9, with 7 bases that match TRBD2. J lost 2 bases, V lost 5 bases, and 5 bases had no gene match. The CDR3 spans 15 residues. Germline assignment: CDR1 SEHNR and CDR2 FQNEAQ (reference sequence).

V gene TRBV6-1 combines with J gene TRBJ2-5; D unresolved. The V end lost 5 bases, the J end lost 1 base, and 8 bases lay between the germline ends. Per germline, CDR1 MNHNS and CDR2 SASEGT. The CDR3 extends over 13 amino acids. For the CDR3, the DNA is TGTGCCAGCAGTTTTGAGGCCCAAGAGACCCAGTACTTC. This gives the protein CASSFEAQETQYF.

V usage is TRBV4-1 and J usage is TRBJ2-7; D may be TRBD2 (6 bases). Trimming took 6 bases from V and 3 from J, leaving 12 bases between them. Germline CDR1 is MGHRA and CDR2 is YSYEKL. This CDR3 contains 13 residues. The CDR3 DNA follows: TGCGCCAGCAGTCCTAGGGACTTCTACGAGCAGTACTTC. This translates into CASSPRDFYEQYF.

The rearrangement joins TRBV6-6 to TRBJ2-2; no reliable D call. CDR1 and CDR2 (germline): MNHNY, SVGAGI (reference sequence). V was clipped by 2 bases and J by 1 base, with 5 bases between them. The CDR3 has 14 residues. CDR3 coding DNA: TGTGCCAGCAGTTACCTCAAGAACACCGGGGAGCTGTTTTTT. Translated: CASSYLKNTGELFF.

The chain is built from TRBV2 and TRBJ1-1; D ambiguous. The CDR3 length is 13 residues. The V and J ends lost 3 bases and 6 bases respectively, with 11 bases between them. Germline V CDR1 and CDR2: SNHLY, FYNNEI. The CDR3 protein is CASSDRGRAEAFF. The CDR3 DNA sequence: TGTGCCAGCAGTGACAGAGGCCGTGCTGAAGCTTTCTTT.

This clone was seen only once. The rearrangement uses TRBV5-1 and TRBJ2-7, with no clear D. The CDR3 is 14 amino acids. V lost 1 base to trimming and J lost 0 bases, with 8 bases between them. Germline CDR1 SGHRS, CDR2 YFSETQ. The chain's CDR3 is CASSLRSNSYEQYF. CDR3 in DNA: TGCGCCAGCAGCTTGCGGTCCAACTCCTACGAGCAGTACTTC.